This T cell receptor beta chain was identified in a study of T cell changes during pregnancy in multiple sclerosis. The germline CDR1 and CDR2 sequences are MNHEY and SVGAGI. Trimming shortened V by 11 bases and J by 1 base, and 15 bases separated the two germline ends. The CDR3 is 13 residues long. Only in-frame clones appear in the TCRdb table, and some are missing; sequencing was by immunoSEQ multiplex PCR. The sample lists 91,000 or so clones, approximately 93% occurring once. The TCR originated in a female donor with multiple sclerosis, enrolled in a pregnancy study. The sequencing here drew on peripheral blood, taken after pregnancy. This chain connects TRBV6-5 to TRBJ2-7; D is unresolved. The CDR3 loop is CARYTGWSYEQYF. The CDR3 coding sequence is TGTGCCCGCTATACTGGTTGGTCCTACGAGCAGTACTTC.